This T cell receptor beta chain is drawn from a study of control samples from healthy donors and cancer patients. The V end was cut by 3 bases, the J end by 5 bases, with 16 bases between. The CDR3 runs 15 residues. Germline assignment: CDR1 KGHSH and CDR2 LQKENI. Some clones are missing from TCRdb's copy, which holds only in-frame ones; the method was immunoSEQ multiplex PCR. The sample totals 150,000 to 200,000 clones. This receptor was obtained from a woman aged 30 to 39 in good health. The chain recombines TRBV18 with TRBJ1-2; a weak D match, TRBD1 (6 bases). Sequencing was done on a sample of blood. For the CDR3, the DNA is TGTGCCAGCTCACCCTTTGGGGGACACTTATATGGCTACACCTTC. Protein sequence: CASSPFGGHLYGYTF.